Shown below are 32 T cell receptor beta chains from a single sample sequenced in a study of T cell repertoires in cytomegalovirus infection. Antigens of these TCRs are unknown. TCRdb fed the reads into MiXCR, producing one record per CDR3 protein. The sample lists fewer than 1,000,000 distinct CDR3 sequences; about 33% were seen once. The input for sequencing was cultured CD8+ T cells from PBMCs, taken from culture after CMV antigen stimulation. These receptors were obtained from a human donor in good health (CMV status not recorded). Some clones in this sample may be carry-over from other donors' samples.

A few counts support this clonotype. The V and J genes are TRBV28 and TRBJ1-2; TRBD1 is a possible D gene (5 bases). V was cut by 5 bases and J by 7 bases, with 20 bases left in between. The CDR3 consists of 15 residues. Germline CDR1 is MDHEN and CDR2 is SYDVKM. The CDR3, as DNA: TGTGCCAGCAGTCCCCACAGTGGGGAGGGGAGTGGCTACACCTTC. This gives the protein CASSPHSGEGSGYTF.

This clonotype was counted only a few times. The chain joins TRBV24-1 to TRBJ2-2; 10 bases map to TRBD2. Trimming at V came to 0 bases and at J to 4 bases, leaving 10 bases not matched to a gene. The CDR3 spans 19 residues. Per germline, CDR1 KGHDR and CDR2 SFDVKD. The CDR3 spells CATSDLRERGGRRTGELFF. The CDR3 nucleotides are TGTGCCACCAGTGATTTGCGAGAGCGGGGGGGCCGTCGCACCGGGGAGCTGTTTTTT.

The DNA for the CDR3 is TGTGCCAGCAGCGGCCGGGACTCTCGCTACGAGCAGTACTTC. Its translation: CASSGRDSRYEQYF. This rearrangement joins TRBV7-3 to TRBJ2-7; perhaps TRBD2 as D (6 bases). The CDR3 consists of 14 residues. The germline gives CDR1 SGHTA, CDR2 FQGTGA. The germline V and J ends were trimmed by 5 bases and 3 bases, with 14 bases remaining between them.

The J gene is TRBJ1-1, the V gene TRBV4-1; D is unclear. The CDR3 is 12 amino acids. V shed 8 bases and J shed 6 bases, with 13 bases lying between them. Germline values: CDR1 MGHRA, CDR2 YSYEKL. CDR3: CASHDTRAEAFF. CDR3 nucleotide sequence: TGCGCCAGCCACGATACACGCGCTGAAGCTTTCTTT.

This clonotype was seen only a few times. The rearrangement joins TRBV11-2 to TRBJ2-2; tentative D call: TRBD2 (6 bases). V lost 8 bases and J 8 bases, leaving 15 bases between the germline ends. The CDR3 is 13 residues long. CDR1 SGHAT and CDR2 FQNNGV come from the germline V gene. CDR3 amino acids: CASPARLAGELFF. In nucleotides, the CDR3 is TGTGCCAGCCCCGCGCGGCTAGCGGGGGAGCTGTTTTTT.

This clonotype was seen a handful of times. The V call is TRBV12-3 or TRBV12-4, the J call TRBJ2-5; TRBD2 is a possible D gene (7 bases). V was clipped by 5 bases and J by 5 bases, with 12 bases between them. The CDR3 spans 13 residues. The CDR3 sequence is CASSRGARETQYF. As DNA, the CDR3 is TGTGCCAGCAGTCGGGGGGCGCGGGAGACCCAGTACTTC.

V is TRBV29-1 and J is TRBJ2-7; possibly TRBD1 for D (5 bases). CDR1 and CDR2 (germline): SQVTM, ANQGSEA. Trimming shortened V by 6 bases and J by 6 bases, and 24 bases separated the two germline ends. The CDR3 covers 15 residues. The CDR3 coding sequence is TGCAGCGTCCGAATGGGGCAAGATGGGATCGTCGAGCAGTACTTC. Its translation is CSVRMGQDGIVEQYF.

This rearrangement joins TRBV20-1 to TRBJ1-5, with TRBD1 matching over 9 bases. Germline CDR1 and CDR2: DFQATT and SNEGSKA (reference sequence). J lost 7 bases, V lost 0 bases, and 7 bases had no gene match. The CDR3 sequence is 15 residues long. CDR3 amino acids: CSARDFTDRGQPQHF. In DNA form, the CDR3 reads TGCAGTGCTAGAGATTTTACGGACAGGGGACAGCCCCAGCATTTT.

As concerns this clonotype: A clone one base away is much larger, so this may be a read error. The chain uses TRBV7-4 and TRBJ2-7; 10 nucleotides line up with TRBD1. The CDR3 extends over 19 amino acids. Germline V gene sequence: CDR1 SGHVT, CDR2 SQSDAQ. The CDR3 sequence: CASRATTGGKRGPTYEQHF. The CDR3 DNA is TGTGCCAGCAGAGCCACGACAGGGGGCAAGCGGGGGCCGACCTACGAGCAGCACTTC.

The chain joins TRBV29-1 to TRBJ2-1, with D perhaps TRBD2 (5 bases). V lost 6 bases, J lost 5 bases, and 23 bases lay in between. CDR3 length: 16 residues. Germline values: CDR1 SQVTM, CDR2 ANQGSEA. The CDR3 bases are TGCAGCGTCACCCTTACCGGAGGCCCGAAAAACAATGAGCAGTTCTTC. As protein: CSVTLTGGPKNNEQFF.

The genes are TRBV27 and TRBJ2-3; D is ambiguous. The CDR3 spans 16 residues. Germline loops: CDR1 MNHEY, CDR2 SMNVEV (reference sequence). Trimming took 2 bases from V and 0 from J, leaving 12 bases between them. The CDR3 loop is CASSLIQTPSTDTQYF. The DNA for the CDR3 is TGTGCCAGCAGTTTAATCCAGACCCCTAGCACAGATACGCAGTATTTT.

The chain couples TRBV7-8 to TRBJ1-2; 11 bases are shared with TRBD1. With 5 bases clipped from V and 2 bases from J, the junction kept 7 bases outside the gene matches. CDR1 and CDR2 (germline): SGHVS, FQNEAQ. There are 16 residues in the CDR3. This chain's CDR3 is CASSHKGQGANYGYTF. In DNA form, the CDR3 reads TGTGCCAGCAGCCATAAAGGACAGGGGGCGAACTATGGCTACACCTTC.

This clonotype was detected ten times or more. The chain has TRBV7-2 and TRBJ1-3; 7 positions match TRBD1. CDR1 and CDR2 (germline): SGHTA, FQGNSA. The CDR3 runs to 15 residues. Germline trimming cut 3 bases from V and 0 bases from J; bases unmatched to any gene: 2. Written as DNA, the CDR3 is TGTGCCAGCAGCTTCGGACAGGCCTCTGGAAACACCATATATTTT. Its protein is CASSFGQASGNTIYF.

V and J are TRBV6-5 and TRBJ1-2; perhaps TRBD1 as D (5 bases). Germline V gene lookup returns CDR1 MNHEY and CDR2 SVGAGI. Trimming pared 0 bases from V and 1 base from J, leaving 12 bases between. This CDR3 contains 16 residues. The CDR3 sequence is CASSYSADNFNYGYTF. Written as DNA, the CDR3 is TGTGCCAGCAGTTACTCGGCGGACAACTTTAACTATGGCTACACCTTC.

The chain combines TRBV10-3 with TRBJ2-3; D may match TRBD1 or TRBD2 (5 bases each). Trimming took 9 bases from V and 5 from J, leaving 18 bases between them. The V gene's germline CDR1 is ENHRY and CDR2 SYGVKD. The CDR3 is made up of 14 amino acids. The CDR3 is CAILAQGERDTQYF. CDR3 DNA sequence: TGTGCCATTTTAGCGCAAGGGGAGAGAGATACGCAGTATTTT.

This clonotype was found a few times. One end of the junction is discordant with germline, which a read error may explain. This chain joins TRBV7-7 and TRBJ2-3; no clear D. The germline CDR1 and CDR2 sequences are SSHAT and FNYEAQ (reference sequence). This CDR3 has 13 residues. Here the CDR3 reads CASSSSRTHTQYF. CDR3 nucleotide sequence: TGTGCTAGCAGCTCCTCAAGGACCCATACGCAGTATTTT. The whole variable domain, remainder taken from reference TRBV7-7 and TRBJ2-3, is GAGVSQSPRYKVTKRGQDVTLRCDPISSHATLYWYQQALGQGPEFLTYFNYEAQPDKSGLPSDRFSAERPEGSISTLTIQRTEQRDSAMYRCASSSSRTHTQYFGPGTRLTVL.

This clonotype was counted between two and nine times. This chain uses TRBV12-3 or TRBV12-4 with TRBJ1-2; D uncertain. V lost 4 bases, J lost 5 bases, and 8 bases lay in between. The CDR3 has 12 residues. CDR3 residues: CASSWPGYGYTF. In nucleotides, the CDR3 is TGTGCCAGCAGTTGGCCGGGGTATGGCTACACCTTC.

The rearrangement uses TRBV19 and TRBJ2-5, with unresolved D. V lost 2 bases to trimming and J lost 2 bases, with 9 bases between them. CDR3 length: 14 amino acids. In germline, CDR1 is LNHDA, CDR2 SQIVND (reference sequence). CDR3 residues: CASSILGIQETQYF. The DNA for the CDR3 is TGTGCCAGTAGTATATTAGGGATTCAAGAGACCCAGTACTTC.

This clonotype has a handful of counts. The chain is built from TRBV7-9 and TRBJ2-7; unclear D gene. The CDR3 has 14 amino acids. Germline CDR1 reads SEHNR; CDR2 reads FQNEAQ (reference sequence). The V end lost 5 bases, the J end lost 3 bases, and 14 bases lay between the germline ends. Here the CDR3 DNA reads TGTGCCAGCAGCCCAGACCCAATGCACTACGAGCAGTACTTC. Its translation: CASSPDPMHYEQYF. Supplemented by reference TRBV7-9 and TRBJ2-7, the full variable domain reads DTGVSQNPRHKITKRGQNVTFRCDPISEHNRLYWYRQTLGQGPEFLTYFQNEAQLEKSRLLSDRFSAERPKGSFSTLEIQRTEQGDSAMYLCASSPDPMHYEQYFGPGTRLTVT.

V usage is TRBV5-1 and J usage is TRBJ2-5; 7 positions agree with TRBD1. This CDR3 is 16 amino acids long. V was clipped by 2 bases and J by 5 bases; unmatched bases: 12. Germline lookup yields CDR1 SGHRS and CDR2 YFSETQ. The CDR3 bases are TGCGCCAGCAGCTTCCTCGGGACAGCGCAGGTGGAGACCCAGTACTTC. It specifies CASSFLGTAQVETQYF.

For the CDR3, the DNA is TGTGCCAGCAGCTTTAGTGGACAGGGGGGCACTGAAGCTTTCTTT. It specifies CASSFSGQGGTEAFF. The chain is built from TRBV11-2 and TRBJ1-1, with TRBD1 identical over 10 bases. Germline V lookup: CDR1 SGHAT, CDR2 FQNNGV. The J segment lost 4 bases and the V segment lost 3 bases, leaving 5 bases of the junction unmatched. This CDR3 is built from 15 residues.

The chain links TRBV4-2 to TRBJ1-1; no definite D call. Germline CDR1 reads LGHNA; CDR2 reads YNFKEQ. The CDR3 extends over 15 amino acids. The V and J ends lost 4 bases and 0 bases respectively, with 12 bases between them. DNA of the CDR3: TGTGCCAGCAGCCGTCCCGGGGATCTGAACACTGAAGCTTTCTTT. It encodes CASSRPGDLNTEAFF.

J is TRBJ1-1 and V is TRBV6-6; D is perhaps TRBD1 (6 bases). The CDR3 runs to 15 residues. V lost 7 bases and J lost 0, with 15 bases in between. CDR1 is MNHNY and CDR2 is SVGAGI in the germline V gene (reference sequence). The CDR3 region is CASTERTDMNTEAFF. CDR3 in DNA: TGTGCCAGCACGGAGAGGACAGACATGAACACTGAAGCTTTCTTT.

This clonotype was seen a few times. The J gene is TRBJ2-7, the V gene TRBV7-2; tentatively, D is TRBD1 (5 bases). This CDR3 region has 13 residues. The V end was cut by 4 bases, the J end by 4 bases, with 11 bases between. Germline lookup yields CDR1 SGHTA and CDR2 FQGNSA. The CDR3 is CASSSDTFYEQYV. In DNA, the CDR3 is TGTGCCAGCAGCTCGGACACCTTTTACGAGCAGTACGTC.

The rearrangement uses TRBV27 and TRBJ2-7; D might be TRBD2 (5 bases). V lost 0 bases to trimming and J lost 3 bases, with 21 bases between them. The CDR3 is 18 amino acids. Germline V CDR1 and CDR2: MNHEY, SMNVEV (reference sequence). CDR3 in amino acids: CASSLSGLGEPPIYEQYV. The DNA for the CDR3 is TGTGCCAGCAGTTTATCCGGCCTCGGGGAACCCCCCATCTACGAGCAGTACGTC.

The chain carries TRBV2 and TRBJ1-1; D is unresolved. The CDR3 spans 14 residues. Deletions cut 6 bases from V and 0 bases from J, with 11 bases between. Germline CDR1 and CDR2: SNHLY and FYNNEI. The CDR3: CASRLTAMNTEAFF. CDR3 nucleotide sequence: TGTGCCAGCAGACTAACAGCCATGAACACTGAAGCTTTCTTT. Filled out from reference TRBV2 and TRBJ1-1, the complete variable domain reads EPEVTQTPSHQVTQMGQEVILRCVPISNHLYFYWYRQILGQKVEFLVSFYNNEISEKSEIFDDQFSVERPDGSNFTLKIRSTKLEDSAMYFCASRLTAMNTEAFFGQGTRLTVV.

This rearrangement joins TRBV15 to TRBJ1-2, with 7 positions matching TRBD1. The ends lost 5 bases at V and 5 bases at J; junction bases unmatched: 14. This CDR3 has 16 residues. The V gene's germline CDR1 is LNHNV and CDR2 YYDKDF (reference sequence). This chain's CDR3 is CATSPKRVGQTYGYTF. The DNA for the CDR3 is TGTGCCACCAGCCCAAAAAGGGTGGGACAGACGTATGGCTACACCTTC.

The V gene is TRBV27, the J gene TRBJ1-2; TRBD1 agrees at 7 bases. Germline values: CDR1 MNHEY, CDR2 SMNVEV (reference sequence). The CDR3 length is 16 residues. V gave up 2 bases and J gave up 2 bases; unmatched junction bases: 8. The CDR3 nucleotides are TGTGCCAGCAGTTTAAAAGGGGGCGGAGGAAACTATGGCTACACCTTC. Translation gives CASSLKGGGGNYGYTF.

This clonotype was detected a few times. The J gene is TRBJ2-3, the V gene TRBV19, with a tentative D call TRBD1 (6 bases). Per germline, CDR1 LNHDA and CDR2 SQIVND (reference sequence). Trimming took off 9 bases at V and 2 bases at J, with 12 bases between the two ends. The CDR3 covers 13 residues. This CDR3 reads CASRDKNTDTQYF. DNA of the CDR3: TGTGCCAGCCGGGACAAAAACACAGATACGCAGTATTTT.

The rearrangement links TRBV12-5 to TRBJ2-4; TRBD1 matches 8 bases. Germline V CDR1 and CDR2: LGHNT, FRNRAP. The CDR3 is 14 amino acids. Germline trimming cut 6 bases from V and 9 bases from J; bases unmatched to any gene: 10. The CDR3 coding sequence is TGTGCTAGTGGGCTCCGGGACAGGAGAGGCATTCAGTACTTC. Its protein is CASGLRDRRGIQYF.

CDR3 nucleotide sequence: TGTGCCAGCAGCTTAGGGCTAGCGGGGGGGAGGCGCAATTACAATGAGCAGTTCTTC. Its protein is CASSLGLAGGRRNYNEQFF. This chain joins TRBV7-6 and TRBJ2-1; 12 nucleotides agree with TRBD2. The CDR3 length is 19 residues. Unmatched junction bases numbered 11, after V lost 1 base and J lost 4 bases. Germline V gene sequence: CDR1 SGHVS, CDR2 FNYEAQ.

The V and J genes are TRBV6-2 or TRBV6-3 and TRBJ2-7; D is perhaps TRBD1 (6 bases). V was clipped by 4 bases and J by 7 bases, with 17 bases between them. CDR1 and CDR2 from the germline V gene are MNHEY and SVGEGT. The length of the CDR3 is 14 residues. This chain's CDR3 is CASSSRTESGEQYV. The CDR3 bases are TGTGCCAGCAGTTCCCGGACAGAGTCAGGGGAGCAGTACGTC.